This T cell receptor (beta chain) was sequenced for a study of T cells after yellow fever vaccination. Whole-study context: Those fractions that held only low numbers of cells were prepared using the SMART-Seq v4 Ultra Low Input RNA kit. General study points: Some clonotypes, a small share, were shared between CD4 and CD8 compartments. Sorted repertoires could include abundant contaminating clonotypes from bulk cells.

TCRdb reanalysed the 5' RACE reads using MiXCR and keeps one entry per CDR3 protein. Of hundreds of thousands of distinct CDR3 sequences listed, more than 9% are singletons. This clonotype was recorded a few times. Antigen: not known. Trimming pared 2 bases from V and 0 bases from J, leaving 5 bases between. The CDR3 covers 13 residues. Germline-derived CDR1 and CDR2 are SGHRS and YFSETQ. The TCR sequence derives from a man between 18 and 35 years old who received the YFV17D yellow fever vaccine. The sample was PBMCs, taken on the day of the first yellow fever vaccination. V is TRBV5-1 and J is TRBJ1-1; unclear D gene. CDR3 residues: CASSFALNTEAFF. The CDR3, as DNA: TGCGCCAGCAGCTTCGCATTGAACACTGAAGCTTTCTTT.